Here is one T cell receptor beta chain with its context. This specimen belongs to a study of blood T cell repertoires in COVID-19. Study as a whole: The United States, Italy and Spain were the sources of the acute and convalescent COVID-19 samples. The analysed material was cDNA or gDNA that came from T cells, B-cell-depleted T cells, or PBMCs.

The authors' processing: Amplification of reference gene primers provided the estimated nucleated cell counts. Measured with immunoSEQ multiplex PCR; TCRdb has only the in-frame clones, and not every one. D and trimming were read from the DNA, whereas the V and J calls and clone size are those reported in that table. The table shows 100,000 or so clones, with about 88% occurring only once. Sequencing was performed on peripheral blood. This TCR was recovered from a man aged 25 to 45 in a cohort sampled during active COVID-19.

This CDR3 is CASSDTGLGNTIYF. The DNA of the CDR3 is TGTGCCAGCAGTGATACGGGACTTGGAAACACCATATATTTT. The chain joins TRBV2 to TRBJ1-3; a possible D gene is TRBD1 (5 bases). The germline CDR1 and CDR2 sequences are SNHLY and FYNNEI. This CDR3 has 14 amino acids. Between the trimmed V and J ends, which lost 3 bases and 3 bases, there was a span of 9 bases.